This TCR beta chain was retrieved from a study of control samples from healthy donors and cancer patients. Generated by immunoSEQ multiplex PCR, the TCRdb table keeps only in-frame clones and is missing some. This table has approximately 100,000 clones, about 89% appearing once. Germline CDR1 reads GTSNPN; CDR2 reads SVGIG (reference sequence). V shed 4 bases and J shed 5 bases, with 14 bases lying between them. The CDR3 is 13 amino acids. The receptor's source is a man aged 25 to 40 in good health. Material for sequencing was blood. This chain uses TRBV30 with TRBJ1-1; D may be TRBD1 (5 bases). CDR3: CAWNPGGRTEAFF. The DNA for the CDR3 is TGTGCCTGGAACCCGGGGGGTCGGACTGAAGCTTTCTTT.